This is a list of T cell receptor beta chains from one sample in a study of shared clonotypes between healthy human individuals. Clones were sequenced by immunoSEQ multiplex PCR, and TCRdb holds only the in-frame ones, with some missing. The table shows more than 2 million clones, with roughly 95% occurring only once. The sample was naive CD4+ T cells sorted from blood. Receptors originate from a man younger than 35 in good health. The CDR3 runs from the conserved cysteine through the conserved F or W. The order of the fields is clone size, D gene, J gene, V gene, CDR3 protein, CDR3 DNA. The D gene is left open where the match is weak. Clone size appears in some rows only: once, few, many, or a class for an expanded clone.

once	TRBD2	TRBJ2-2	TRBV10-3	CATLARGGNTGELFF	TGTGCCACTCTGGCGCGCGGGGGGAACACCGGGGAGCTGTTTTTT
NA	TRBD1	TRBJ2-5	TRBV10-3	CAISEGTGGGTQYF	TGTGCCATCAGTGAGGGGACAGGGGGAGGGACCCAGTACTTC
NA	NA	TRBJ2-3	TRBV10-2	CASMAPSTDTQYF	TGCGCCAGCATGGCCCCTAGCACAGATACGCAGTATTTT
NA	NA	TRBJ1-1	TRBV5-4	CASSPTLETEAFF	TGTGCCAGCAGCCCCACCTTGGAGACTGAAGCTTTCTTT
NA	NA	TRBJ1-2	TRBV4-1	CASSQPTASRSYTF	TGCGCCAGCAGCCAACCGACAGCTTCGCGGAGCTACACCTTC
NA	NA	TRBJ2-7	TRBV6-5	CASSSSHVAYEQYF	TGTGCCAGCAGTTCCTCCCACGTAGCCTACGAGCAGTACTTC
NA	NA	TRBJ1-2	TRBV12-5	CASGYGPDYGYTF	TGTGCTAGTGGGTATGGCCCCGACTATGGCTACACCTTC
NA	NA	TRBJ2-5	TRBV10-3	CAISGSTQETQYF	TGTGCCATCAGTGGATCGACCCAAGAGACCCAGTACTTC
NA	TRBD1	TRBJ2-3	TRBV19	CAIGQGGTDTQYF	TGTGCCATTGGACAGGGGGGCACAGATACGCAGTATTTT
NA	NA	TRBJ1-6	TRBV6-5	CASSVLGVSNSPLHF	TGTGCCAGCAGTGTACTAGGGGTATCTAATTCACCCCTCCACTTT
NA	TRBD2	TRBJ2-7	TRBV10-3	CATTSGGDRYEQYF	TGTGCCACGACTAGCGGGGGGGATCGTTACGAGCAGTACTTC
NA	NA	TRBJ2-1	TRBV9	CASSANLAPYNEQFF	TGTGCCAGCAGCGCTAACCTAGCGCCATACAATGAGCAGTTCTTC
NA	NA	TRBJ2-7	TRBV2	CASSTTPSSYEQYF	TGTGCCAGCAGTACCACGCCAAGCTCCTACGAGCAGTACTTC
NA	TRBD2	TRBJ2-3	TRBV10-2	CASSEIGAGGTDTQYF	TGCGCCAGCAGTGAGATCGGAGCGGGGGGGACAGATACGCAGTATTTT
NA	NA	TRBJ2-7	TRBV18	CASSLQGGSYEQYF	TGTGCCAGCTCACTTCAGGGTGGCTCCTACGAGCAGTACTTC
NA	NA	TRBJ1-6	TRBV27	CASSSDTSSYNSPLHF	TGTGCCAGCAGTTCGGACACGAGCTCCTATAATTCACCCCTCCACTTT
NA	TRBD1	TRBJ2-7	TRBV10-3	CAISERTGEYEQYF	TGTGCCATCAGTGAAAGAACAGGGGAGTACGAGCAGTACTTC
once	TRBD1	TRBJ2-2	TRBV27	CASNSRGQGAGELFF	TGTGCCAGCAACAGTCGGGGACAGGGTGCCGGGGAGCTGTTTTTT
NA	NA	TRBJ1-5	TRBV6-5	CASRIDGGSNQPQHF	TGTGCCAGCAGAATCGACGGAGGGAGCAATCAGCCCCAGCATTTT
NA	NA	TRBJ2-2	TRBV10-3	CAISESRVPGELFF	TGTGCCATCAGTGAGTCGAGGGTTCCCGGGGAGCTGTTTTTT
NA	TRBD1	TRBJ1-1	TRBV29-1	CSVEGDRKAFF	TGCAGCGTTGAGGGGGACAGAAAAGCTTTCTTT
few	NA	TRBJ2-2	TRBV7-3	CASSLTGGSTGELFF	TGTGCCAGCAGCTTAACAGGGGGATCCACCGGGGAGCTGTTTTTT
NA	NA	TRBJ1-6	TRBV11-2	CASSDRGGSGAANNSPLHF	TGTGCCAGCAGCGATAGAGGTGGCTCGGGCGCCGCTAATAATTCACCCCTCCACTTT
NA	NA	TRBJ1-1	TRBV5-6	CASSSGLRVTEAFF	TGTGCCAGCAGCTCCGGATTGAGAGTCACTGAAGCTTTCTTT
NA	NA	TRBJ2-2	TRBV7-2	CASSLLQLNTGELFF	TGTGCCAGCAGCTTATTACAGCTAAACACCGGGGAGCTGTTTTTT
NA	NA	TRBJ1-6	TRBV4-1	CASSQGRVGNSPLHF	TGCGCCAGCAGCCAAGGACGGGTGGGCAATTCACCCCTCCACTTT
NA	NA	TRBJ1-1	TRBV4-1	CASTSGTLLPGAFF	TGCGCCAGCACCTCGGGGACCCTCTTACCGGGAGCTTTCTTT
NA	TRBD2	TRBJ2-7	TRBV23-1	CASSQSGTSGRCEQYF	TGCGCCAGCAGTCAATCAGGGACTAGCGGGAGATGCGAGCAGTACTTC
NA	NA	TRBJ1-1	TRBV5-8	CASSLVYLTYTEAFF	TGTGCCAGCAGCTTGGTGTACCTCACGTACACTGAAGCTTTCTTT
NA	NA	TRBJ2-7	TRBV11-2	CATSQGRLYEQYF	TGTGCCACCTCACAAGGCAGGCTCTACGAGCAGTACTTC
NA	NA	TRBJ2-5	TRBV5-1	CASSLDPQQETQYF	TGCGCCAGCAGCTTGGACCCCCAACAAGAGACCCAGTACTTC
NA	NA	TRBJ1-3	TRBV5-5	CASSFGQRNSGNTIYF	TGTGCCAGCAGCTTTGGGCAGAGAAACTCTGGAAACACCATATATTTT
NA	NA	TRBJ1-6	TRBV18	CASSPQSSYNSPLHF	TGTGCCAGCTCACCACAGAGCTCCTATAATTCACCCCTCCACTTT
NA	NA	TRBJ2-7	TRBV10-3	CAIKNSSLGEQYF	TGTGCCATCAAAAATAGTAGCCTGGGCGAGCAGTACTTC
NA	TRBD1	TRBJ1-6	TRBV14	CASSLSDRAANSPLHF	TGTGCCAGCAGCCTTAGTGACAGGGCGGCGAATTCACCCCTCCACTTT
NA	NA	TRBJ2-5	TRBV11-3	CASSLNLLETQYF	TGTGCCAGCAGCTTGAACCTTTTGGAGACCCAGTACTTC
once	NA	TRBJ1-2	TRBV19	CASSTPSTQGYTF	TGTGCCAGTAGTACCCCTTCCACCCAGGGCTACACCTTC
NA	NA	TRBJ1-4	TRBV7-2	CASSLGGTNEKLFF	TGTGCCAGCAGCTTAGGGGGTACTAATGAAAAACTGTTTTTT
NA	NA	TRBJ1-5	TRBV6-1	CASSGYPNSNQPQHF	TGTGCCAGCAGTGGTTACCCCAATAGCAATCAGCCCCAGCATTTT
NA	TRBD1	TRBJ1-5	TRBV4-1	CASSQERDSLNQPQHF	TGCGCCAGCAGCCAAGAGAGGGACAGCCTAAATCAGCCCCAGCATTTT
NA	TRBD2	TRBJ2-3	TRBV28	CASRTSSGGPPTDTQYF	TGTGCCAGCAGGACCTCTAGCGGGGGGCCCCCCACAGATACGCAGTATTTT
NA	TRBD2	TRBJ2-3	TRBV11-2	CASSLDWTSGGADTQYF	TGTGCCAGCAGCTTAGATTGGACTAGCGGGGGGGCAGATACGCAGTATTTT
NA	NA	TRBJ1-5	TRBV14	CASSQEHSNQPQHF	TGTGCCAGCAGCCAAGAGCATAGCAATCAGCCCCAGCATTTT
once	NA	TRBJ1-2	TRBV4-1	CASSQASGESNYGYTF	TGCGCCAGCAGCCAAGCCTCTGGGGAAAGCAACTATGGCTACACCTTC
NA	NA	TRBJ2-1	TRBV28	CASSLSKAGQFF	TGTGCCAGCAGTTTGAGCAAGGCGGGGCAGTTCTTC
few	NA	TRBJ2-7	TRBV5-1	CASSFDSSYEQYF	TGCGCCAGCAGCTTTGACAGCTCCTACGAGCAGTACTTC